This T cell receptor (beta chain) was identified during a study of cytomegalovirus exposure and HLA in healthy donors. Study-wide results and caveats: According to the study, roughly 160 TCR beta chains were cytomegalovirus-associated. Later on, an analysis found that several of the most significant clusters appeared to be linked to common viral pathogens, which included parvovirus B19.

On this clone: What it binds is not known.

J gave up 0 bases and V 5 bases, and 2 bases lay outside the gene matches. The CDR3 covers 14 residues. Germline V gives CDR1 SGHTA, CDR2 FQGNSA. PCR involved 60 Vbeta and 13 Jbeta primers. In the source study's methods: Around 11 million shared chains were among about 80 million unique TCR beta chains counted in a later analysis. Profiled with immunoSEQ multiplex PCR; TCRdb holds only in-frame clones, not every one. That table supplies the V and J calls and clone size; D and trimming were determined from the DNA. The sample records about 120,000 clones, roughly 80% being singletons. The genes are TRBV7-2 and TRBJ2-5; 8 bases agree with TRBD2. The TCR originated in a female donor in good health and CMV-seropositive. Sequenced: PBMCs. The CDR3 region is CASSGGGYQETQYF. CDR3 in DNA: TGTGCCAGCAGCGGCGGGGGGTACCAAGAGACCCAGTACTTC.